Listed below are T cell receptor beta chains from one sample, sequenced in a study of human T cells and chemical hapten exposure. TCRdb reanalysed the RACE reads using MiXCR and keeps one entry per CDR3 protein. The sample has over 300,000 distinct CDR3 sequences; more than 4.5% are singletons. Sequenced here: whole blood, sampled in connection with sensitization to the hapten diphenylcyclopropenone (DPC). All receptors derive from a woman aged 45-65 years with alopecia areata. Some clones in this sample may be carry-over from other donors' samples. Each CDR3 is given with its conserved first and last residue. The order of the fields is J gene, D gene, clone size, V gene, CDR3 DNA, CDR3 protein. D genes are given only for firm matches. Clone size is not always given. Where it is, it says once, few, many or a class for expanded clones.

J: TRBJ1-3; D: -; size: -; V: TRBV27; DNA: TGTGCCAGCAGCCTTTTCTCTGGAAACACCATATATTTT; CDR3: CASSLFSGNTIYF
J: TRBJ2-3; D: TRBD2; size: many; V: TRBV2; DNA: TGTGCCAGCAGCCAGACTAGCGGGGGTTCCACAGATACGCAGTATTTT; CDR3: CASSQTSGGSTDTQYF
J: TRBJ2-7; D: -; size: many; V: TRBV12-3/TRBV12-4; DNA: TGTGCCAGCAGGGTCGCATGGGAGCAGTACTTC; CDR3: CASRVAWEQYF
J: TRBJ1-2; D: -; size: few; V: TRBV4-2; DNA: TGTGCCAGCAGCCAAGATCAGAAGTTAGCTAACTATGGCTACACCTTC; CDR3: CASSQDQKLANYGYTF
J: TRBJ2-1; D: TRBD1; size: many; V: TRBV29-1; DNA: TGCAGCGTTGATGCGGGACAGGTATACAATGAGCAGTTCTTC; CDR3: CSVDAGQVYNEQFF
J: TRBJ2-1; D: -; size: few; V: TRBV27; DNA: TGTGCCAGCAGTTTATTTACGGGGAGCTCCTACAATGAGCAGTTCTTC; CDR3: CASSLFTGSSYNEQFF
J: TRBJ2-1; D: -; size: -; V: TRBV27; DNA: TGTGCCAGCAGTAACAGGGCCAATGAGCAGTTCTTC; CDR3: CASSNRANEQFF
J: TRBJ2-7; D: -; size: -; V: TRBV28; DNA: TGTGCCACCCAAGAGGGGGAAGTACGTGAGCAGTACTTC; CDR3: CATQEGEVREQYF
J: TRBJ1-5; D: -; size: many; V: TRBV19; DNA: TGTGCCAGTAGTATTGTCGGTCAGCCCCAGCATTTT; CDR3: CASSIVGQPQHF
J: TRBJ1-5; D: TRBD1; size: -; V: TRBV6-6; DNA: TGTGCCAGCATCGACAGGGACCGGGGCAATCAGCCCCAGCATTTT; CDR3: CASIDRDRGNQPQHF
J: TRBJ2-5; D: TRBD2; size: few; V: TRBV7-3; DNA: TGTGCCAGCAGCTTAGCGGGGGGATATGAGACCCAGTACTTC; CDR3: CASSLAGGYETQYF
J: TRBJ1-1; D: -; size: -; V: TRBV6-5; DNA: TGTGCCAGCAGTGACAGGAGCATGAACACTGAAGCTTTCTTT; CDR3: CASSDRSMNTEAFF
J: TRBJ1-1; D: -; size: -; V: TRBV2; DNA: TGTGCCAGCAGTGACCCACCAGAGGGGGGCCGCGACACTGAAGCTTTCTTT; CDR3: CASSDPPEGGRDTEAFF
J: TRBJ1-5; D: -; size: few; V: TRBV20-1; DNA: TGCAGTGCTACCCCCGGGGGGGCGAGGCAGCCCCAGCATTTT; CDR3: CSATPGGARQPQHF
J: TRBJ1-1; D: -; size: -; V: TRBV21-1; DNA: TGTGCCAGCAGCAAAGAGCGCGGTTACCTTAACACTGAAGCTTTCTTT; CDR3: CASSKERGYLNTEAFF
J: TRBJ2-5; D: -; size: few; V: TRBV2; DNA: TGTGCCAGCAGTGAATTGGCAGGGAAAGAGACCCAGTACTTC; CDR3: CASSELAGKETQYF
J: TRBJ2-5; D: TRBD2; size: many; V: TRBV28; DNA: TGTGCCAGCAGTTTCGGGGGGAGGCAAGAGACCCAGTACTTC; CDR3: CASSFGGRQETQYF
J: TRBJ1-1; D: -; size: many; V: TRBV6-1; DNA: TGTGCCAGCAGAGGGTTGAACACTGAAGCTTTCTTT; CDR3: CASRGLNTEAFF
J: TRBJ2-5; D: -; size: few; V: TRBV7-8; DNA: TGTGCCAGCAGCTCGACTAAGCAGGGGTGGCCCCAAGAGACCCAGTACTTC; CDR3: CASSSTKQGWPQETQYF
J: TRBJ2-6; D: TRBD1; size: -; V: TRBV3-1; DNA: TGTGCCAGCAGCCAAGTATTCAGGGGGAGATCCGGGGCCAACGTCCTGACTTTC; CDR3: CASSQVFRGRSGANVLTF
J: TRBJ2-7; D: TRBD1; size: many; V: TRBV6-5; DNA: TGTGCCAGCAGCTCTTGGGACAGGGGTTACGAGCAGTACTTC; CDR3: CASSSWDRGYEQYF
J: TRBJ2-7; D: -; size: many; V: TRBV24-1; DNA: TGTGCCACCAGTGGTGCGCATGACAGGAACGAGCAGTACTTC; CDR3: CATSGAHDRNEQYF
J: TRBJ2-5; D: TRBD2; size: few; V: TRBV6-2/TRBV6-3; DNA: TGTGCCAGCAGTACCCACCCCGGGAGGGCAAGGAAGACCCAGTACTTC; CDR3: CASSTHPGRARKTQYF
J: TRBJ2-1; D: TRBD2; size: -; V: TRBV2; DNA: TGTGCCAGCAGTAAACGGGGTAGCGGGGGCTTTCGAATCGGTGAGCAGTTCTTC; CDR3: CASSKRGSGGFRIGEQFF
J: TRBJ2-7; D: -; size: many; V: TRBV6-5; DNA: TGTGCCAGCAGTTACTCCCCGGGGCGGTCCTACGAGCAGTACTTC; CDR3: CASSYSPGRSYEQYF
J: TRBJ2-3; D: TRBD2; size: -; V: TRBV12-3/TRBV12-4; DNA: TGTGCCAGCAGCTCCAGCGGGGGGGTCATGAATACGCAGTATTTT; CDR3: CASSSSGGVMNTQYF
J: TRBJ1-1; D: -; size: many; V: TRBV12-3/TRBV12-4; DNA: TGTGCCAGCAGTTTAGCAGGGGCCTCGAACACTGAAGCTTTCTTT; CDR3: CASSLAGASNTEAFF
J: TRBJ2-5; D: -; size: -; V: TRBV29-1; DNA: TGCAGCGTTCCTCCCAGGGTTATCGGGGAGACCCAGTACTTC; CDR3: CSVPPRVIGETQYF
J: TRBJ2-5; D: -; size: -; V: TRBV29-1; DNA: TGCAGCGTTGGGGCGTACCAAGAGACCCAGTACTTC; CDR3: CSVGAYQETQYF
J: TRBJ2-5; D: -; size: many; V: TRBV5-1; DNA: TGCGCCAGCAGATCCATCGGGGCGCCTCAAGAGACCCAGTACTTC; CDR3: CASRSIGAPQETQYF
J: TRBJ2-1; D: TRBD2; size: -; V: TRBV25-1; DNA: TGTGCCAGCACTAGCGGGGGGATTAAATCAGTAGAGCAGTTCTTC; CDR3: CASTSGGIKSVEQFF
J: TRBJ2-5; D: -; size: few; V: TRBV5-1; DNA: TGCGCCAGCAGCCCGTACCCCCAAGAGACCCAGTACTTC; CDR3: CASSPYPQETQYF
J: TRBJ1-1; D: TRBD1; size: -; V: TRBV5-1; DNA: TGCGCCAGCAGCTGGACACCGGGGACAGGGCTCACTGAAGCTTTCTTT; CDR3: CASSWTPGTGLTEAFF
J: TRBJ1-2; D: -; size: -; V: TRBV18; DNA: TGTGCCAGCTCACCAGACGCGGCGGACTATGGCTACACCTTC; CDR3: CASSPDAADYGYTF
J: TRBJ2-5; D: -; size: few; V: TRBV7-2; DNA: TGTGCCAGCAAACCCCGAAGCGGGCCCCAAGAGACCCAGTACTTC; CDR3: CASKPRSGPQETQYF
J: TRBJ1-5; D: -; size: few; V: TRBV30; DNA: TGTGCCTGGAGTGGACAGGGCAATCAGCCCCAGCATTTT; CDR3: CAWSGQGNQPQHF
J: TRBJ2-1; D: -; size: many; V: TRBV21-1; DNA: TGTGCCCCAGAAAAGGACCGCTACAATGAGCAGTTCTTC; CDR3: CAPEKDRYNEQFF
J: TRBJ1-6; D: -; size: -; V: TRBV7-8; DNA: TGTGCCAGCAGCTTAGGCAGCGGCTCCTATAATTCACCCCTCCACTTT; CDR3: CASSLGSGSYNSPLHF
J: TRBJ2-5; D: TRBD1; size: few; V: TRBV12-5; DNA: TGTGCTAGTGGTCCGGGACAGAAGCAAGAGACCCAGTACTTC; CDR3: CASGPGQKQETQYF
J: TRBJ1-2; D: TRBD1; size: few; V: TRBV25-1; DNA: TGTGCCAGCAGTACCCGAGACAGGGACTATGGCTACACCTTC; CDR3: CASSTRDRDYGYTF
J: TRBJ1-5; D: TRBD1; size: many; V: TRBV6-2/TRBV6-3; DNA: TGTGCCAGCAGTGGACAGGGGAGCGATAGCAATCAGCCCCAGCATTTT; CDR3: CASSGQGSDSNQPQHF
J: TRBJ1-2; D: -; size: few; V: TRBV27; DNA: TGTGCCAGCAGTTTATCCCCAGGGGAGGATGGCTACACCTTC; CDR3: CASSLSPGEDGYTF
J: TRBJ1-5; D: TRBD1; size: -; V: TRBV5-1; DNA: TGCGCCAGCAGCTTGGCCCCCGCAGGGGGCAACAATCAGCCCCAGCATTTT; CDR3: CASSLAPAGGNNQPQHF
J: TRBJ2-3; D: -; size: few; V: TRBV20-1; DNA: TGCAGTGCGCCTAAATCGGTGTTGGCCCTGCGCACAGATACGCAGTATTTT; CDR3: CSAPKSVLALRTDTQYF
J: TRBJ2-7; D: TRBD2; size: many; V: TRBV3-1; DNA: TGTGCCAGCAGCCAAGAAGCTGGCGGGGGGCCCTTTTACGAGCAGTACTTC; CDR3: CASSQEAGGGPFYEQYF
J: TRBJ1-5; D: -; size: many; V: TRBV12-3/TRBV12-4; DNA: TGTGCCAGCAGTTTAAAGGCAGCAGATCAGCCCCAGCATTTT; CDR3: CASSLKAADQPQHF
J: TRBJ2-6; D: TRBD1; size: many; V: TRBV11-2; DNA: TGTGCCAGCAGCTCCGCCCGGACAGGGCGAGGGGCCAACGTCCTGACTTTC; CDR3: CASSSARTGRGANVLTF
J: TRBJ2-6; D: -; size: many; V: TRBV5-1; DNA: TGCGCCAGCAGCCCTCTTCCCGGGGCCAACGTCCTGACTTTC; CDR3: CASSPLPGANVLTF
J: TRBJ2-7; D: -; size: many; V: TRBV15; DNA: TGTGCCACCAGCAGAGATATGATCACCGGTAGCATCCCCTACGAGCAGTACTTC; CDR3: CATSRDMITGSIPYEQYF
J: TRBJ1-1; D: -; size: -; V: TRBV5-1; DNA: TGCGCCAGTCACCGGGACATGAACACTGAAGCTTTCTTT; CDR3: CASHRDMNTEAFF
J: TRBJ1-1; D: -; size: many; V: TRBV15; DNA: TGTGCCACCAGCATTACCGGGGAGGGACCCCGCCAAGCTTTCTTT; CDR3: CATSITGEGPRQAFF
J: TRBJ1-4; D: -; size: many; V: TRBV28; DNA: TGTGCCAGCAGTTTCGGGGAGGATACTACTAATGAAAAACTGTTTTTT; CDR3: CASSFGEDTTNEKLFF
J: TRBJ2-6; D: TRBD1; size: many; V: TRBV12-3/TRBV12-4; DNA: TGTGCCAGCAGGACGACAGGGGTCCTCTCTGGGGCCAACGTCCTGACTTTC; CDR3: CASRTTGVLSGANVLTF
J: TRBJ2-3; D: TRBD2; size: few; V: TRBV9; DNA: TGTGCCAGCAGCGTCTCGACTAGCGGGGGGCTCGGGTCGCAGTATTTT; CDR3: CASSVSTSGGLGSQYF
J: TRBJ2-5; D: TRBD2; size: -; V: TRBV6-5; DNA: TGTGCCAGCAGCCTAAGCGGGAGGATGGAGACCCAGTACTTC; CDR3: CASSLSGRMETQYF
J: TRBJ2-1; D: -; size: -; V: TRBV24-1; DNA: TGTGCCACCAGTGACAATACGGGCCGCTCCTACAATGAGCAGTTCTTC; CDR3: CATSDNTGRSYNEQFF
J: TRBJ2-1; D: -; size: few; V: TRBV6-2/TRBV6-3; DNA: TGTGCCAGCAGTTACTCGCTATTCCGAGTTGGGAGTGAGCAGTTCTTC; CDR3: CASSYSLFRVGSEQFF
J: TRBJ2-1; D: -; size: -; V: TRBV20-1; DNA: TGCAGTGCTCTTGGGGTTAACAATGAGCAGTTCTTC; CDR3: CSALGVNNEQFF